The 24 T cell receptor beta chains below come from one sample, sequenced in a study of control samples from healthy donors and cancer patients. Some clones are missing from TCRdb's copy, which holds only in-frame ones; the method was immunoSEQ multiplex PCR. This repertoire shows over 150,000 clones, 94% found once; its top ten account for approximately 6%. Sequenced: blood. The receptors come from a man in his forties or fifties in good health.

The chain links TRBV11-2 to TRBJ1-4; D may be TRBD1 (6 bases). The CDR3 has 17 residues. Germline V gives CDR1 SGHAT, CDR2 FQNNGV. V was trimmed by 1 base and J by 4 bases, leaving 16 bases between them. For the CDR3, the DNA is TGTGCCAGCAGCTTAGTGAATTCGAGGGGGGTTAATGAAAAACTGTTTTTT. Its translation: CASSLVNSRGVNEKLFF.

The chain combines TRBV28 with TRBJ1-2; a weak D match, TRBD1 (5 bases). The V end was cut by 6 bases, the J end by 6 bases, with 26 bases between. The CDR3 runs to 17 residues. Per the germline V gene, CDR1 is MDHEN and CDR2 is SYDVKM. CDR3 amino acids: CASSAGTVNEAMDGYTF. CDR3 DNA: TGTGCCAGCAGCGCCGGGACGGTCAACGAAGCCATGGATGGCTACACCTTC.

The V gene is TRBV7-9, the J gene TRBJ1-1, with 7 bases identical to TRBD1. Germline V gene lookup returns CDR1 SEHNR and CDR2 FQNEAQ (reference sequence). The CDR3 is 13 amino acids. V lost 7 bases to trimming and J lost 3 bases; unmatched junction nucleotides: 5. The CDR3 is CASTLTGDTEAFF. The CDR3 DNA sequence: TGTGCCAGCACCCTAACAGGGGACACTGAAGCTTTCTTT.

V and J are TRBV19 and TRBJ2-7; 7 bases are shared with TRBD1. This CDR3 spans 13 amino acids. From germline, CDR1 is LNHDA and CDR2 SQIVND (reference sequence). Trimming took 7 bases from V and 1 from J; bases not matched to a gene: 4. The CDR3 is CASTGTESYEQYF. In DNA, the CDR3 is TGTGCCAGTACCGGGACAGAGTCCTACGAGCAGTACTTC.

Details on this clone: Other DNA sequences in this sample translate to the same CDR3. The CDR3 coding sequence is TGTGCCAGCAGCCTGGCGACCGGAGCTAATGAAAAACTGTTTTTT. This sequence encodes CASSLATGANEKLFF. This chain connects TRBV5-5 to TRBJ1-4; D unresolved. Germline V gives CDR1 SGHKS, CDR2 YYEKEE (reference sequence). This CDR3 spans 15 amino acids. Trimming shortened V by 4 bases and J by 3 bases, and 13 bases separated the two germline ends.

This rearrangement joins TRBV24-1 to TRBJ1-1, with 10 bases lining up with TRBD1. This CDR3 region has 16 residues. V was pared by 3 bases and J by 4 bases, with 7 bases of the junction left unmatched. Germline V gene lookup returns CDR1 KGHDR and CDR2 SFDVKD. In DNA, the CDR3 is TGTGCCACCAGTGATGGGGACAGGGGTCGTGGCACTGAAGCTTTCTTT. Its protein is CATSDGDRGRGTEAFF.

J is TRBJ1-5 and V is TRBV19; possibly TRBD1 for D (5 bases). This CDR3 region has 12 residues. Germline values: CDR1 LNHDA, CDR2 SQIVND (reference sequence). V lost 4 bases and J lost 7, with 8 bases in between. The CDR3: CASSRGLQPQHF. CDR3 bases: TGTGCCAGTAGTAGGGGCCTCCAGCCCCAGCATTTT.

This chain joins TRBV2 and TRBJ1-2; maybe TRBD1 (6 bases). The germline V gene encodes CDR1 SNHLY and CDR2 FYNNEI. CDR3 size: 13 residues. Trimming removed 6 bases from V and 4 bases from J, with 12 bases in between. Here the CDR3 reads CASRSDSLYGYTF. The CDR3 DNA reads as TGTGCCAGCAGATCGGACAGCCTCTATGGCTACACCTTC.

The V call is TRBV7-3, the J call TRBJ2-5; D is undetermined. Trimming shortened V by 1 base and J by 1 base, and 7 bases separated the two germline ends. Germline assignment: CDR1 SGHTA and CDR2 FQGTGA. The CDR3 covers 14 residues. The CDR3 coding sequence is TGTGCCAGCAGCTTAAGGGCCAGCCAAGAGACCCAGTACTTC. Its protein is CASSLRASQETQYF.

The J gene is TRBJ2-2, the V gene TRBV7-6; D is uncertain. CDR3 length equals 12 residues. Germline V gene lookup returns CDR1 SGHVS and CDR2 FNYEAQ. Trimming stripped 2 bases from V and 6 bases from J, with 4 bases between. The CDR3 DNA follows: TGTGCCAGCAGCTTACAGCCCGGGGAGCTGTTTTTT. Encoded protein: CASSLQPGELFF.

This chain links TRBV28 with TRBJ1-1; D not resolved. Trimming removed 6 bases at V and 4 bases at J, with 6 bases between. Germline lookup yields CDR1 MDHEN and CDR2 SYDVKM. This CDR3 spans 11 amino acids. This CDR3 reads CASRWGTEAFF. In nucleotides, the CDR3 is TGTGCCAGCAGATGGGGCACTGAAGCTTTCTTT.

The genes are TRBV2 and TRBJ2-7, with TRBD1 as a possible D gene (6 bases). V was pared by 4 bases and J by 5 bases, with 12 bases between. Germline V gives CDR1 SNHLY, CDR2 FYNNEI. This CDR3 has 13 residues. CDR3: CASSAQGRHEQYF. Here the CDR3 DNA reads TGTGCCAGCAGTGCCCAGGGGAGACACGAGCAGTACTTC.

This chain links TRBV7-9 with TRBJ1-1; 7 bases line up with TRBD1. There are 13 residues in the CDR3. Unmatched junction bases numbered 3, after V lost 5 bases and J lost 3 bases. The germline CDR1 and CDR2 sequences are SEHNR and FQNEAQ (reference sequence). Here the CDR3 DNA reads TGTGCCAGCAGCGGGGACAGTGACACTGAAGCTTTCTTT. As protein: CASSGDSDTEAFF.

V usage is TRBV2 and J usage is TRBJ1-4; no clear D. This CDR3 is 17 amino acids long. CDR1 is SNHLY, CDR2 FYNNEI, per germline. Trimming removed 4 bases at V and 7 bases at J, with 22 bases between. The CDR3 sequence is CASSVTVDNGRGEKLFF. CDR3 bases: TGTGCCAGCAGTGTAACAGTAGACAACGGAAGAGGTGAAAAACTGTTTTTT. The whole variable domain, filled in from reference TRBV2 and TRBJ1-4, reads EPEVTQTPSHQVTQMGQEVILRCVPISNHLYFYWYRQILGQKVEFLVSFYNNEISEKSEIFDDQFSVERPDGSNFTLKIRSTKLEDSAMYFCASSVTVDNGRGEKLFFGSGTQLSVL.

CDR3 nucleotide sequence: TGTGCCAGCAGCCACGGACAGGACAATTCACCCCTCCACTTT. The encoded protein is CASSHGQDNSPLHF. J is TRBJ1-6 and V is TRBV7-2, with TRBD1 matching over 7 bases. This CDR3 has 14 residues. The ends lost 5 bases at V and 7 bases at J; junction bases unmatched: 5. Germline CDR1 SGHTA, CDR2 FQGNSA.

The rearrangement uses TRBV15 and TRBJ2-3; 8 nucleotides line up with TRBD2. The CDR3 contains 16 residues. J was trimmed by 2 bases and V by 0 bases; bases with no gene match: 4. Germline-derived CDR1 and CDR2 are LNHNV and YYDKDF (reference sequence). The CDR3 DNA reads TGTGCCACCAGCAGAGAAGGGCGGGGGGACACAGATACGCAGTATTTT. It translates to CATSREGRGDTDTQYF.

The chain employs TRBV28 and TRBJ1-1; no clear D gene. Germline-derived CDR1 and CDR2 are MDHEN and SYDVKM. The CDR3 spans 12 residues. V gave up 7 bases and J gave up 8 bases, with 14 bases separating them. Written as DNA, the CDR3 is TGTGCCAGCACCCGGCGGGGATCCGAAGCTTTCTTT. Its protein product is CASTRRGSEAFF.

The chain recombines TRBV18 with TRBJ2-5; D is perhaps TRBD1 or TRBD2 (6 bases each). Trimming pared 3 bases from V and 5 bases from J, leaving 10 bases between. The CDR3 runs to 13 residues. The germline V gene encodes CDR1 KGHSH and CDR2 LQKENI. The CDR3 here is CASSPGGSETQYF. CDR3 nucleotides: TGTGCCAGCTCACCGGGGGGCTCGGAGACCCAGTACTTC.

The gene calls are TRBV6-5 and TRBJ1-2, with unresolved D. V was clipped by 1 base and J by 6 bases, with 9 bases between them. Germline V gene data show CDR1 as MNHEY and CDR2 as SVGAGI. The CDR3 extends over 13 amino acids. CDR3 DNA: TGTGCCAGCAGTTACTTCGGGTTGAATGGCTACACCTTC. This codes for CASSYFGLNGYTF.

This chain joins TRBV7-9 and TRBJ1-2, with 7 bases lining up with TRBD1. V trimming: 5 bases; J trimming: 6 bases; junction bases outside the gene matches: 15. The CDR3 spans 16 residues. CDR1 and CDR2 from the germline V gene are SEHNR and FQNEAQ (reference sequence). In DNA, the CDR3 is TGTGCCAGCAGCGAAGGGGGCAAGGGAAGATGGGATGGCTACACCTTC. This encodes CASSEGGKGRWDGYTF.

This clone was seen just once. The CDR3 region has the DNA TGTGCCAGCAGCTTAGGGCCCGACAGGGGGCGAACTGAAGCTTTCTTT. Protein sequence: CASSLGPDRGRTEAFF. J is TRBJ1-1 and V is TRBV7-9; 10 bases are a match to TRBD1. CDR1 and CDR2 (germline): SEHNR, FQNEAQ (reference sequence). This CDR3 contains 16 residues. The trim removed 1 base at V and 5 bases at J, leaving 7 bases unmatched.

This clone was seen only once. V and J are TRBV6-1 and TRBJ1-5; D remains unclear. V was trimmed by 2 bases and J by 4 bases, leaving 15 bases between them. Germline V CDR1 and CDR2: MNHNS, SASEGT. This CDR3 comprises 16 residues. The CDR3 region has the DNA TGTGCCAGCAGTGAAAAAAGAAGGGCTCTAAATCAGCCCCAGCATTTT. This translates into CASSEKRRALNQPQHF.

The count of this clone is one. V and J are TRBV19 and TRBJ2-3; D perhaps matches TRBD2 (6 bases). V shed 3 bases and J shed 0 bases, with 16 bases lying between them. Germline V gene sequence: CDR1 LNHDA, CDR2 SQIVND (reference sequence). The CDR3 covers 17 residues. The CDR3: CASSMRDRRYSTDTQYF. DNA for the CDR3: TGTGCCAGTAGTATGCGGGACCGCCGGTATAGCACAGATACGCAGTATTTT.

The chain couples TRBV30 to TRBJ1-4; D not certain. The germline V gene has CDR1 GTSNPN and CDR2 SVGIG (reference sequence). There are 18 residues in the CDR3. Trimming shortened V by 1 base and J by 0 bases, and 18 bases separated the two germline ends. DNA for the CDR3: TGTGCCTGGAGTGACTACACGGGTCTAATAACAACTAATGAAAAACTGTTTTTT. Translation: CAWSDYTGLITTNEKLFF.